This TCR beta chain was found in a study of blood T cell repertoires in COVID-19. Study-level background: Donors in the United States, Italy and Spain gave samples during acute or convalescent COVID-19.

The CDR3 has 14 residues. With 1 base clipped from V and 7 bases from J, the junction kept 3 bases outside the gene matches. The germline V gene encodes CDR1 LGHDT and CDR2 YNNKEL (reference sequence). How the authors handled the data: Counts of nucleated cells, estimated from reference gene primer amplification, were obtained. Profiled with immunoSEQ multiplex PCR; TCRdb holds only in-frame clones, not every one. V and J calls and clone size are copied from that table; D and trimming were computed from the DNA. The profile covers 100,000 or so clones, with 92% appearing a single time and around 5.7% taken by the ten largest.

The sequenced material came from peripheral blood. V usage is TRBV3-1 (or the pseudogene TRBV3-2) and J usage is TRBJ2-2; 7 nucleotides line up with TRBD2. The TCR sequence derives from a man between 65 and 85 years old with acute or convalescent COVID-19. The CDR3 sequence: CASSQGEGFGELFF. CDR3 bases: TGTGCCAGCAGCCAAGGGGAGGGCTTCGGGGAGCTGTTTTTT.